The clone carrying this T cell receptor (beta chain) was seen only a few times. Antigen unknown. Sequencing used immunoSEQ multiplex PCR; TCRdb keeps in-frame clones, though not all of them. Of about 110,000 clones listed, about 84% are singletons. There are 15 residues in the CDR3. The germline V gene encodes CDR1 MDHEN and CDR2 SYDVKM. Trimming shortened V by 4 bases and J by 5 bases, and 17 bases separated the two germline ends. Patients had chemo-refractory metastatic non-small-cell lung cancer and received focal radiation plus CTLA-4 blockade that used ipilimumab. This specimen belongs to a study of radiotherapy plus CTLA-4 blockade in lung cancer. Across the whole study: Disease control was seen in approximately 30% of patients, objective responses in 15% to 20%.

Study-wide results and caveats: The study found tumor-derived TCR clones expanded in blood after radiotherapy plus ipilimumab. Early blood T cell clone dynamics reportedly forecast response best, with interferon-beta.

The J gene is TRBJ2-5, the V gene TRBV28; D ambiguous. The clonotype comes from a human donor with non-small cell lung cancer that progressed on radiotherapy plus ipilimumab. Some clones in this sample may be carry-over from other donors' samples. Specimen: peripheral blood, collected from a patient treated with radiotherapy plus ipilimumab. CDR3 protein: CASSSPPGLGETQYF. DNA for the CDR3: TGTGCCAGCAGTTCGCCCCCGGGTCTCGGGGAGACCCAGTACTTC.